Sequencing of this TCR beta chain was carried out in a study of T cell responses to AZD1222 COVID-19 vaccine. Study results and caveats: Reports say nearly half of spike-specific TCRs go after unmutated variant regions. Every sample of the repertoires postdated the peak T cell response. Females outnumbered males among donors, who were mostly white British; clonal diversity was possibly underestimated.

Using immunoSEQ multiplex PCR, the repertoire was profiled, and TCRdb retains in-frame clones only, with some absent. The sample lists about 68,000 clones; around nine tenths were seen once. The CDR3 has 14 residues. The V gene's germline CDR1 is DFQATT and CDR2 SNEGSKA (reference sequence). The V end was cut by 3 bases, the J end by 6 bases, with 15 bases between. A single count supports this clone. Its antigen remains unknown. This receptor was identified in an adult in good health. The source was peripheral blood, collected on day 0 of AZD1222 vaccination. The chain has TRBV20-1 and TRBJ1-5; D possibly corresponds to TRBD1 (5 bases). The CDR3, as DNA: TGCAGTGCTAGTGGCCAGGGTTTCGGTCAGCCCCAGCATTTT. The encoded protein is CSASGQGFGQPQHF.